The 26 T cell receptor beta chains reported below all come from one sample, sequenced in a study of human T cells and chemical hapten exposure. Time point denoted: pre-sensitization, week 0. Sample treatment: therapeutic diphenylcyclopropenone sensitization with weekly scalp DPC. In TCRdb, the RACE reads were re-called with MiXCR into one record per CDR3 protein. The table shows around 260,000 distinct CDR3 sequences, with about 9% occurring only once. The source was whole blood, collected in connection with sensitization to the hapten diphenylcyclopropenone (DPC). These receptors came from a middle-aged woman with alopecia areata. Some clones in this sample may be carry-over from other donors' samples.

This clonotype was counted a few times. The genes are TRBV14 and TRBJ1-2; unclear D gene. Germline assignment: CDR1 SGHDN and CDR2 FVKESK. The V and J ends lost 5 bases and 1 base respectively, with 8 bases between them. There are 13 residues in the CDR3. The CDR3 region has the DNA TGTGCCAGCAGCTTACGACTTAACTATGGCTACACCTTC. It encodes CASSLRLNYGYTF.

This clonotype showed up just a few times. This chain joins TRBV29-1 and TRBJ1-1; the match to TRBD1 covers 7 bases. V dropped 2 bases and J dropped 7; count of bases not matched to a gene: 1. Germline values: CDR1 SQVTM, CDR2 ANQGSEA. The CDR3 spans 11 residues. CDR3: CSVERTGEAFF. CDR3 DNA: TGCAGCGTTGAACGGACAGGTGAAGCTTTCTTT.

This clonotype was seen more than once but under ten times. The chain recombines TRBV12-3 or TRBV12-4 with TRBJ2-3; maybe TRBD1 (6 bases). The CDR3 totals 12 residues. V shed 9 bases and J shed 7 bases, with 14 bases lying between them. The CDR3 sequence is CASREQGNTQYF. The CDR3, as DNA: TGTGCCAGTCGAGAACAGGGAAATACGCAGTATTTT.

This clonotype was found a few times. The genes are TRBV29-1 and TRBJ2-1; no clear D gene. The V gene lost 4 bases and the J gene lost 4 bases, with 5 bases spanning the gap. This CDR3 contains 11 residues. Germline V gives CDR1 SQVTM, CDR2 ANQGSEA. The CDR3 sequence is CSVAAYNEQFF. CDR3 DNA sequence: TGCAGCGTTGCGGCATACAATGAGCAGTTCTTC.

The V and J genes are TRBV29-1 and TRBJ2-5; 9 bases are shared with TRBD1. CDR1 is SQVTM, CDR2 ANQGSEA, per germline. V gave up 3 bases and J gave up 2 bases; unmatched junction bases: 1. The CDR3 runs to 13 residues. DNA of the CDR3: TGCAGCGTTGACGGGACAGGGCAAGAGACCCAGTACTTC. It specifies CSVDGTGQETQYF.

This chain joins TRBV7-9 and TRBJ2-1; D is uncertain. V shed 3 bases and J shed 0 bases, with 18 bases lying between them. Per the germline V gene, CDR1 is SEHNR and CDR2 is FQNEAQ (reference sequence). The CDR3 spans 18 residues. The CDR3 DNA is TGTGCCAGCAGCTTCGAGTCACTTTACCGAAGCTCCTACAATGAGCAGTTCTTC. This translates into CASSFESLYRSSYNEQFF.

This clonotype was seen only a few times. V is TRBV28 and J is TRBJ2-1; 12 bases agree with TRBD2. Germline V gives CDR1 MDHEN, CDR2 SYDVKM. This CDR3 contains 19 residues. With 5 bases clipped from V and 4 bases from J, the junction kept 15 bases outside the gene matches. CDR3 in amino acids: CASSPTSGRSMGLYNEQFF. The DNA for the CDR3 is TGTGCCAGCAGTCCTACTAGCGGGAGGAGTATGGGGCTTTACAATGAGCAGTTCTTC.

This sequence joins TRBV6-2 or TRBV6-3 and TRBJ2-3; 13 nucleotides agree with TRBD2. V was pared by 1 base and J by 3 bases, with 10 bases of the junction left unmatched. CDR1 and CDR2 from the germline V gene are MNHEY and SVGEGT. The CDR3 contains 19 residues. Here the CDR3 DNA reads TGTGCCAGCAGTTACTGGGCCCACGGGACTAGCGGGAATACAGATACGCAGTATTTT. It yields the protein CASSYWAHGTSGNTDTQYF.

The J gene is TRBJ1-5, the V gene TRBV4-1; no firm D call. V dropped 4 bases and J dropped 0 bases, with 10 bases sitting between them. The CDR3 has 15 residues. Germline V gene data show CDR1 as MGHRA and CDR2 as YSYEKL. In DNA, the CDR3 is TGCGCCAGCAGCCTCCAGTCTTATAGCAATCAGCCCCAGCATTTT. Its translation is CASSLQSYSNQPQHF.

The chain carries TRBV5-4 and TRBJ1-2; D remains unclear. Trimming cost V 3 bases and J 6 bases, with 12 bases left between them. Germline V gene data show CDR1 as SGHNT and CDR2 as YYREEE (reference sequence). CDR3 length: 13 amino acids. The CDR3 DNA reads as TGTGCCAGCAGCTCCAGGCCCCCCCATGGCTACACCTTC. It codes for CASSSRPPHGYTF.

This clonotype came up a few times. The chain combines TRBV19 with TRBJ2-7, with 11 bases identical to TRBD1. V shed 6 bases, J shed 5 bases, and the junction held 6 bases outside the gene matches. In germline, CDR1 is LNHDA, CDR2 SQIVND (reference sequence). This CDR3 is built from 14 residues. The CDR3 nucleotides are TGTGCCAGTAGAGGACAGGGGGCCATCAACGAGCAGTACTTC. Translating it yields CASRGQGAINEQYF.

The genes are TRBV5-1 and TRBJ2-7; D uncertain. Per germline, CDR1 SGHRS and CDR2 YFSETQ. The CDR3 totals 13 residues. V was cut by 3 bases and J by 3 bases, with 10 bases left in between. The CDR3 spells CASSYLQSYEQYF. The CDR3 coding sequence is TGCGCCAGCAGCTACCTACAGAGCTACGAGCAGTACTTC.

This chain uses TRBV7-2 with TRBJ1-2, with no clear D. CDR3 size: 13 residues. The germline gives CDR1 SGHTA, CDR2 FQGNSA. V was trimmed by 5 bases and J by 6 bases, leaving 13 bases between them. CDR3 nucleotide sequence: TGTGCCAGCAGCCCCACCCGGTCTAATGGCTACACCTTC. It is translated as CASSPTRSNGYTF.

The chain links TRBV12-3 or TRBV12-4 to TRBJ2-1, with TRBD1 matching over 12 bases. The CDR3 is 15 amino acids. V lost 7 bases, J lost 3 bases, and 4 bases stayed unmatched. The CDR3: CASTGTGGGYNEQFF. The CDR3 DNA reads as TGTGCCAGCACAGGGACAGGGGGCGGCTACAATGAGCAGTTCTTC.

This chain links TRBV7-8 with TRBJ2-1; 16 bases map to TRBD2. Germline CDR1 SGHVS, CDR2 FQNEAQ. The CDR3 runs 18 residues. The junction had 6 bases not matched to a gene; V was cut back by 5 bases and J by 2 bases. The CDR3 DNA reads as TGTGCCAGCAGCCTGGGACTAGCGGGAGGGCCTACCTACAATGAGCAGTTCTTC. Amino acid sequence: CASSLGLAGGPTYNEQFF.

The chain employs TRBV6-1 and TRBJ2-6; D is perhaps TRBD1 (5 bases). This CDR3 region has 13 residues. The germline gives CDR1 MNHNS, CDR2 SASEGT. V was cut by 8 bases and J by 2 bases, with 7 bases left in between. The CDR3 DNA is TGTGCCAGCTGCAGGGCTGGGGCCAACGTCCTGACTTTC. Translated, it gives CASCRAGANVLTF.

The chain carries TRBV5-1 and TRBJ1-2; 8 nucleotides line up with TRBD1. V lost 4 bases to trimming and J lost 4 bases; unmatched junction nucleotides: 15. Germline-derived CDR1 and CDR2 are SGHRS and YFSETQ. This CDR3 region has 17 residues. CDR3 sequence (DNA): TGCGCCAGCAGCCCAAACACCGGACAGGGAATCCTCTATGGCTACACCTTC. Protein sequence: CASSPNTGQGILYGYTF. The entire variable domain, with the rest obtained from reference TRBV5-1 and TRBJ1-2, is as follows: KAGVTQTPRYLIKTRGQQVTLSCSPISGHRSVSWYQQTPGQGLQFLFEYFSETQRNKGNFPGRFSGRQFSNSRSEMNVSTLELGDSALYLCASSPNTGQGILYGYTFGSGTRLTVV.

This clonotype was counted many times. The V and J genes are TRBV6-2 or TRBV6-3 and TRBJ2-1; 8 bases align to TRBD2. From germline, CDR1 is MNHEY and CDR2 SVGEGT. Losses at the gene ends were 7 bases for V and 4 bases for J; bases not matched to a gene: 9. The CDR3 runs 15 residues. In DNA form, the CDR3 reads TGTGCCAGCACCGACGGGGCTAGCGGGTACAATGAGCAGTTCTTC. This encodes CASTDGASGYNEQFF.

This clonotype came up a few times. The chain uses TRBV5-1 and TRBJ1-1, with D perhaps matching TRBD1 (5 bases). The CDR3 consists of 16 residues. Germline V lookup: CDR1 SGHRS, CDR2 YFSETQ. V lost 2 bases, J lost 3 bases, and 17 bases lay in between. CDR3 loop: CASSLRGPSADTEAFF. The CDR3 DNA is TGCGCCAGCAGCTTACGGGGACCTTCTGCGGACACTGAAGCTTTCTTT.

The chain links TRBV7-9 to TRBJ1-4; TRBD1 agrees at 7 bases. The germline V gene has CDR1 SEHNR and CDR2 FQNEAQ (reference sequence). The CDR3 is 14 residues long. V lost 7 bases, J lost 3 bases, and 5 bases stayed unmatched. The CDR3 region is CASTRQGANEKLFF. CDR3 coding DNA: TGTGCCAGCACCCGACAGGGTGCTAATGAAAAACTGTTTTTT.

The chain has TRBV6-5 and TRBJ2-7, with TRBD1 identical over 7 bases. The CDR3 length is 15 residues. Germline-derived CDR1 and CDR2 are MNHEY and SVGAGI. J was trimmed by 2 bases and V by 6 bases; bases with no gene match: 10. CDR3 DNA sequence: TGTGCCAGCAGCCGTGCTCCCGGGACAGCCTACGAGCAGTACTTC. Translating it yields CASSRAPGTAYEQYF.

This clonotype was picked up a small number of times. This sequence joins TRBV5-1 and TRBJ2-3, with 7 bases identical to TRBD2. The CDR3 runs to 14 residues. The germline V gene has CDR1 SGHRS and CDR2 YFSETQ. Trimming cost V 0 bases and J 4 bases; bases outside gene matches: 2. DNA of the CDR3: TGCGCCAGCAGCTTGGGCGGGAGACCAGATACGCAGTATTTT. Its translation: CASSLGGRPDTQYF. Complete variable domain (other parts from reference TRBV5-1 and TRBJ2-3): KAGVTQTPRYLIKTRGQQVTLSCSPISGHRSVSWYQQTPGQGLQFLFEYFSETQRNKGNFPGRFSGRQFSNSRSEMNVSTLELGDSALYLCASSLGGRPDTQYFGPGTRLTVL.

There are a few counts of this clonotype. The rearrangement links TRBV7-2 to TRBJ2-1, with 9 positions matching TRBD1. Trimming cost V 2 bases and J 8 bases; bases outside gene matches: 13. Germline CDR1 and CDR2: SGHTA and FQGNSA. The CDR3 runs to 17 residues. CDR3 amino acids: CASSLSPGQGRGYEQFF. CDR3 nucleotides: TGTGCCAGCAGCTTATCGCCCGGACAGGGGAGGGGTTATGAGCAGTTCTTC.

This clonotype was picked up a small number of times. The chain combines TRBV27 with TRBJ1-6; maybe TRBD1 (5 bases). V was pared by 7 bases and J by 10 bases, with 20 bases between. The CDR3 has 15 amino acids. From germline, CDR1 is MNHEY and CDR2 SMNVEV (reference sequence). CDR3 sequence: CASKETAGWVSPLHF. The CDR3 DNA sequence: TGTGCCAGCAAAGAGACAGCGGGGTGGGTCTCACCCCTCCACTTT.

Ten or more counts support this clonotype. The gene calls are TRBV14 and TRBJ2-5; D is ambiguous. The germline gives CDR1 SGHDN, CDR2 FVKESK. V lost 2 bases, J lost 7 bases, and 11 bases lay in between. This CDR3 is built from 13 residues. CDR3 sequence (DNA): TGTGCCAGCAGCCAATCCCGGAGCTCGACCCAGTACTTC. Protein: CASSQSRSSTQYF. Full variable domain (remainder filled in from reference TRBV14 and TRBJ2-5): EAGVTQFPSHSVIEKGQTVTLRCDPISGHDNLYWYRRVMGKEIKFLLHFVKESKQDESGMPNNRFLAERTGGTYSTLKVQPAELEDSGVYFCASSQSRSSTQYFGPGTRLLVL.

This clonotype has only a few counts. CDR3 protein: CSAPSGGTDTQYF. The CDR3 DNA reads as TGCAGTGCTCCCTCCGGGGGGACCGATACGCAGTATTTT. The rearrangement links TRBV20-1 to TRBJ2-3, with 7 bases fitting TRBD2. Trimming removed 5 bases from V and 6 bases from J; junction bases left unmatched: 8. Germline V lookup: CDR1 DFQATT, CDR2 SNEGSKA (reference sequence). This CDR3 contains 13 residues.